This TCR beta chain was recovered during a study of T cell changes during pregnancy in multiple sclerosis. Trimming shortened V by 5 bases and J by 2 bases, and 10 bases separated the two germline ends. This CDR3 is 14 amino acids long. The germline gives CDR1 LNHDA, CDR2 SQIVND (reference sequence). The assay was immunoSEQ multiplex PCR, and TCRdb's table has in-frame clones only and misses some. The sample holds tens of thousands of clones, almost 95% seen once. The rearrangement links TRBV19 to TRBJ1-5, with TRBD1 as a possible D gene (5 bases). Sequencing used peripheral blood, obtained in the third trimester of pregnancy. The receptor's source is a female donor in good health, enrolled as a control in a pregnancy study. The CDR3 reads CASSFPRGNQPQHF. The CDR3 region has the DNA TGTGCCAGTAGTTTTCCCAGGGGCAATCAGCCCCAGCATTTT. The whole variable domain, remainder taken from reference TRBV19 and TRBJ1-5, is DGGITQSPKYLFRKEGQNVTLSCEQNLNHDAMYWYRQDPGQGLRLIYYSQIVNDFQKGDIAEGYSVSREKKESFPLTVTSAQKNPTAFYLCASSFPRGNQPQHFGDGTRLSIL.